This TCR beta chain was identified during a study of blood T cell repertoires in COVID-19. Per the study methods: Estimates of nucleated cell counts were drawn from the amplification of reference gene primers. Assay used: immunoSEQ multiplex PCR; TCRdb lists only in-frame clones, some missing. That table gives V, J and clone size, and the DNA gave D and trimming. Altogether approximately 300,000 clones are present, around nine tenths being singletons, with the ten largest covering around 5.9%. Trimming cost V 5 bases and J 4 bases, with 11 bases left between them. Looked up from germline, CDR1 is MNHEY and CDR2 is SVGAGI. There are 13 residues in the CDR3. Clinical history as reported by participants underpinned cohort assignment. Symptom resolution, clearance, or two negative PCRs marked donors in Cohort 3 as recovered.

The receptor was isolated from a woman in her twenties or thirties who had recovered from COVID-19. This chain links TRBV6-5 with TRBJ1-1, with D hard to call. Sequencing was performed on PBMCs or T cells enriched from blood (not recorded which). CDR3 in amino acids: CASSPTERTEAFF. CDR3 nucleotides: TGTGCCAGCAGTCCCACCGAGCGCACTGAAGCTTTCTTT.